Following are 2 T cell receptor beta chains from one sample sequenced in a study of T cells after yellow fever vaccination. Each CDR3 protein is one row after TCRdb ran MiXCR on the 5' RACE reads. Of 620,000 or so distinct CDR3 sequences detected, roughly an eighth appear once; the ten largest clones hold under 15%. Sequencing was performed on PBMCs, taken on the day of the yellow fever booster vaccination. The receptors were gathered from a man under 40 who received the YFV17D yellow fever vaccine.

This clonotype came up many times. The chain employs TRBV12-3 or TRBV12-4 and TRBJ2-5; D assignment may be TRBD1 or TRBD2 (6 bases each). The V gene lost 5 bases and the J gene lost 2 bases, with 12 bases spanning the gap. This CDR3 spans 14 amino acids. CDR3 loop: CASSPGGWQETQYF. Here the CDR3 DNA reads TGTGCCAGCAGTCCCGGGGGCTGGCAAGAGACCCAGTACTTC.

This clonotype has more than one count but fewer than ten. The chain carries TRBV27 and TRBJ1-1, with a possible D match to TRBD1 (6 bases). The V gene's germline CDR1 is MNHEY and CDR2 SMNVEV (reference sequence). Trimming took 2 bases from V and 8 from J, leaving 15 bases between them. This CDR3 has 14 residues. The CDR3 region has the DNA TGTGCCAGCAGTTTAGTCGGGACACGTATAGAAGCTTTCTTT. Its translation: CASSLVGTRIEAFF.